The source of this T cell receptor beta chain is a study of molecular identifiers for immune sequencing clone quantification. Each CDR3 protein gets one entry after TCRdb re-called the PCR reads with MiXCR. The sample has over 300,000 distinct CDR3 sequences; about 23% are singletons. The V end lost 5 bases, the J end lost 8 bases, and 12 bases lay between the germline ends. This CDR3 spans 11 amino acids. Germline assignment: CDR1 SQVTM and CDR2 ANQGSEA. The material sequenced was naive CD8+ T cells from blood, with Jurkat cell RNA spiked in. The subset is: FACS-sorted CD8+CD4-CCR7+CD45RA+ naive T cells. The chain carries TRBV29-1 and TRBJ1-1, with D possibly matching TRBD1 (6 bases). The source is a human donor in good health. Some libraries in this study had Jurkat cell RNA spiked in. CDR3 sequence reads: CSVTETGEAFF. The CDR3 region has the DNA TGCAGCGTTACAGAGACAGGCGAAGCTTTCTTT. The variable domain in full, completed from reference TRBV29-1 and TRBJ1-1, reads SAVISQKPSRDICQRGTSLTIQCQVDSQVTMMFWYRQQPGQSLTLIATANQGSEATYESGFVIDKFPISRPNLTFSTLTVSNMSPEDSSIYLCSVTETGEAFFGQGTRLTVV.